Sequencing of this T cell receptor beta chain was carried out in a study of cytomegalovirus exposure and HLA in healthy donors. Across the whole study: Among about 179 million T cells, an earlier analysis found around 100 million unique TCR beta sequences.

It was with 60 Vbeta and 13 Jbeta primers that the PCR ran. This table comes from immunoSEQ multiplex PCR, and its TCRdb copy is limited to in-frame clones, with some not included. The table records roughly 200,000 clones, roughly 82% of them present only once. The donors gave bone marrow, and they were healthy. Study-wide results and caveats: In an earlier analysis, productive rearrangement rates for most beta V segments clustered near 87% or 30%.

Comment on this clone: Its antigen is as yet unknown.

The CDR3 contains 14 residues. CDR1 and CDR2 from the germline V gene are MGHRA and YSYEKL. After removal of 3 bases from V and 8 bases from J, the junction contained 6 bases not matched to a gene. The sequence came from a woman between 45 and 65 years old in good health and CMV-seronegative. The chain combines TRBV4-1 with TRBJ1-2; 10 nucleotides match TRBD1. Sequencing was done on a sample of PBMCs. This chain's CDR3 is CASSQDRTGGGYTF. The CDR3 nucleotides read TGCGCCAGCAGCCAGGACCGGACAGGGGGGGGCTACACCTTC.